This section outlines one T cell receptor (beta chain) sequence together with its context. Per the germline V gene, CDR1 is SEHNR and CDR2 is FQNEAQ (reference sequence). The CDR3 loop spans 13 amino acids. The junction had 3 bases not matched to a gene; V was cut back by 4 bases and J by 6 bases. The sample is drawn from a study of T cell changes during pregnancy in multiple sclerosis. Assay: immunoSEQ multiplex PCR; the TCRdb copy retains only in-frame clones and omits some. Here the sample spans 30,000 or so clones, around 90% being singletons. The rearrangement joins TRBV7-9 to TRBJ2-1, with 7 positions matching TRBD2. This material consisted of CD8+ T cells from peripheral blood mononuclear cells, taken before pregnancy. This sequence originates from a female donor with multiple sclerosis, enrolled in a pregnancy study. CDR3 loop: CASSSGLVNEQFF. DNA of the CDR3: TGTGCCAGCAGCTCCGGACTAGTCAATGAGCAGTTCTTC. Full variable domain (rest looked up from reference TRBV7-9 and TRBJ2-1): DTGVSQNPRHKITKRGQNVTFRCDPISEHNRLYWYRQTLGQGPEFLTYFQNEAQLEKSRLLSDRFSAERPKGSFSTLEIQRTEQGDSAMYLCASSSGLVNEQFFGPGTRLTVL.